The clone carrying this TCR beta chain was counted between two and nine times. Its antigen is not known. These data come from a study of early T cells in non-severe SARS-CoV-2 infection. Study-wide results and caveats: Private and CD4 specificities were missed by VDJdb matching, skewed to anti-spike CD8.

Germline CDR1 is SGHNT and CDR2 is YYREEE (reference sequence). Trimming shortened V by 0 bases and J by 2 bases, and 5 bases separated the two germline ends. The CDR3 runs to 14 residues. Unique molecular identifiers (one per individual cDNA molecule) were attached. TCRdb called the 5' RACE reads again in MiXCR, with one record for every CDR3 protein. Here the sample spans roughly 70,000 distinct CDR3 sequences, roughly 18% being singletons. Sequenced here: whole blood, sampled at baseline. V gene TRBV5-4 combines with J gene TRBJ2-2; the D is unclear. The source is an adult who was a healthcare worker with PCR-confirmed SARS-CoV-2 infection or an uninfected control (not recorded which). This CDR3 is CASSLGHNTGELFF. The DNA for the CDR3 is TGTGCCAGCAGCTTGGGGCACAACACCGGGGAGCTGTTTTTT.